A selection of T cell receptor beta chains follows, all from one sample in a study of cytomegalovirus exposure and HLA in healthy donors. Sequencing used immunoSEQ multiplex PCR; TCRdb keeps in-frame clones, though not all of them. The sample has around 80,000 clones, 60% to 80% seen once; the top ten hold 5.5% to 7.5%. Sequenced material: PBMCs. The receptors here all came from a female donor in good health and CMV-seronegative. Each CDR3 is given with its conserved first and last residue. The D gene is left open where the match is weak. The size entry is marked missing in some rows and otherwise reads once, few, many or a size class.

v_call: TRBV5-4
j_call: TRBJ2-1
clone_size: .
d_call: .
cdr3_aa: CASSLDSNEQFF
cdr3_nt: TGTGCCAGCAGCTTGGACTCCAATGAGCAGTTCTTC

v_call: TRBV7-8
j_call: TRBJ1-2
clone_size: .
d_call: .
cdr3_aa: CASSPTDTNYGYTF
cdr3_nt: TGTGCCAGCAGCCCAACGGACACAAACTATGGCTACACCTTC

v_call: TRBV7-8
j_call: TRBJ2-7
clone_size: .
d_call: .
cdr3_aa: CASSGGREAPNEQYF
cdr3_nt: TGTGCCAGCAGCGGGGGCCGTGAAGCCCCCAACGAGCAGTACTTC

v_call: TRBV30
j_call: TRBJ2-3
clone_size: .
d_call: .
cdr3_aa: CAWRSAAPSTDTQYF
cdr3_nt: TGTGCCTGGAGGTCTGCTGCGCCATCCACAGATACGCAGTATTTT

v_call: TRBV5-6
j_call: TRBJ1-3
clone_size: .
d_call: .
cdr3_aa: CASSSWVKRSSGNTIYF
cdr3_nt: TGTGCCAGCTCCTCTTGGGTTAAGCGGAGCTCTGGAAACACCATATATTTT

v_call: TRBV5-4
j_call: TRBJ2-5
clone_size: .
d_call: TRBD2
cdr3_aa: CASSARLAGAETQYF
cdr3_nt: TGTGCCAGCAGCGCGAGGTTAGCGGGGGCAGAGACCCAGTACTTC

v_call: TRBV5-1
j_call: TRBJ2-7
clone_size: .
d_call: TRBD1
cdr3_aa: CASSPQGNPSYEQYF
cdr3_nt: TGCGCCAGCAGCCCACAGGGGAATCCCTCCTACGAGCAGTACTTC

v_call: TRBV28
j_call: TRBJ2-7
clone_size: .
d_call: .
cdr3_aa: CASSFPRDTQSSYEQYF
cdr3_nt: TGTGCCAGCAGTTTTCCCCGGGACACTCAAAGCTCCTACGAGCAGTACTTC

v_call: TRBV5-1
j_call: TRBJ2-3
clone_size: .
d_call: .
cdr3_aa: CASSLAGQVSDTQYF
cdr3_nt: TGCGCCAGCAGCTTGGCCGGACAAGTATCAGATACGCAGTATTTT

v_call: TRBV5-1
j_call: TRBJ2-7
clone_size: .
d_call: TRBD1
cdr3_aa: CASSFPGQGIYEQYF
cdr3_nt: TGCGCCAGCAGCTTCCCCGGACAGGGCATCTACGAGCAGTACTTC

v_call: TRBV2
j_call: TRBJ2-7
clone_size: few
d_call: TRBD1
cdr3_aa: CASSRAGGEYEQYF
cdr3_nt: TGTGCCAGCAGTCGGGCAGGGGGAGAGTACGAGCAGTACTTC

v_call: TRBV21-1
j_call: TRBJ1-5
clone_size: .
d_call: .
cdr3_aa: CASSTPTKRIDSNQPQHF
cdr3_nt: TGTGCCAGCAGCACCCCGACAAAACGGATAGATAGCAATCAGCCCCAGCATTTT

v_call: TRBV27
j_call: TRBJ2-7
clone_size: .
d_call: TRBD1
cdr3_aa: CASSPRTGGSSYEQYF
cdr3_nt: TGTGCCAGCAGTCCCCGGACAGGGGGCAGCTCCTACGAGCAGTACTTC

v_call: TRBV2
j_call: TRBJ1-1
clone_size: .
d_call: .
cdr3_aa: CASSALAPPEAFF
cdr3_nt: TGTGCCAGCAGCGCCCTAGCACCTCCGGAAGCTTTCTTT

v_call: TRBV28
j_call: TRBJ1-5
clone_size: .
d_call: .
cdr3_aa: CASSLWGGDVAGQPQHF
cdr3_nt: TGTGCCAGCAGCCTCTGGGGGGGGGACGTCGCGGGTCAGCCCCAGCATTTT

v_call: TRBV5-4
j_call: TRBJ2-7
clone_size: .
d_call: TRBD1
cdr3_aa: CATNRDSYEQYF
cdr3_nt: TGTGCCACAAACCGGGACAGCTACGAGCAGTACTTC

v_call: TRBV29-1
j_call: TRBJ2-1
clone_size: .
d_call: .
cdr3_aa: CSVFRDGDNEQFF
cdr3_nt: TGCAGCGTTTTCCGGGATGGGGACAATGAGCAGTTCTTC

v_call: TRBV5-1
j_call: TRBJ2-1
clone_size: .
d_call: TRBD2
cdr3_aa: CASSLAGALEQFF
cdr3_nt: TGCGCCAGCAGCTTAGCGGGGGCCCTTGAGCAGTTCTTC

v_call: TRBV6-5
j_call: TRBJ1-1
clone_size: .
d_call: .
cdr3_aa: CASSPGGRTEAFF
cdr3_nt: TGTGCCAGCAGTCCTGGGGGGAGGACTGAAGCTTTCTTT

v_call: TRBV7-9
j_call: TRBJ1-1
clone_size: few
d_call: TRBD1
cdr3_aa: CASSLQTGGTEAFF
cdr3_nt: TGTGCCAGCAGCTTACAGACAGGGGGCACTGAAGCTTTCTTT

v_call: TRBV9
j_call: TRBJ2-2
clone_size: .
d_call: TRBD2
cdr3_aa: CASSVDGRGSTGELFF
cdr3_nt: TGTGCCAGCAGCGTAGACGGGAGGGGTAGCACCGGGGAGCTGTTTTTT

v_call: TRBV15
j_call: TRBJ2-7
clone_size: .
d_call: TRBD1
cdr3_aa: CATKKDRVYEQYF
cdr3_nt: TGTGCCACCAAAAAGGACAGGGTCTACGAGCAGTACTTC

v_call: TRBV2
j_call: TRBJ2-5
clone_size: .
d_call: TRBD1
cdr3_aa: CASAGQENQETQYF
cdr3_nt: TGTGCCAGCGCGGGACAGGAGAACCAAGAGACCCAGTACTTC

v_call: TRBV28
j_call: TRBJ1-4
clone_size: .
d_call: .
cdr3_aa: CASRPSQAREKLFF
cdr3_nt: TGTGCCAGCAGGCCCAGCCAAGCGCGGGAAAAACTGTTTTTT

v_call: TRBV5-4
j_call: TRBJ1-5
clone_size: few
d_call: .
cdr3_aa: CASSGASNQPQHF
cdr3_nt: TGTGCCAGCAGTGGGGCTAGCAATCAGCCCCAGCATTTT

v_call: TRBV7-2
j_call: TRBJ1-3
clone_size: .
d_call: .
cdr3_aa: CATGNGGAGAGNTIYF
cdr3_nt: TGTGCCACCGGCAATGGGGGGGCCGGGGCTGGAAACACCATATATTTT

v_call: TRBV7-9
j_call: TRBJ2-3
clone_size: .
d_call: .
cdr3_aa: CASSPQGPSTDTQYF
cdr3_nt: TGTGCCAGCAGCCCACAGGGCCCAAGCACAGATACGCAGTATTTT

v_call: TRBV6-5
j_call: TRBJ1-1
clone_size: .
d_call: .
cdr3_aa: CASSQGTEAFF
cdr3_nt: TGTGCCAGCAGCCAGGGGACTGAAGCTTTCTTT

v_call: TRBV5-1
j_call: TRBJ1-2
clone_size: .
d_call: .
cdr3_aa: CASSPGLGNYGYTF
cdr3_nt: TGCGCCAGCAGCCCAGGGCTGGGGAACTATGGCTACACCTTC

v_call: TRBV7-2
j_call: TRBJ1-2
clone_size: few
d_call: .
cdr3_aa: CASSFRRGYGYTF
cdr3_nt: TGTGCCAGCAGCTTCCGCCGCGGGTATGGCTACACCTTC

v_call: TRBV5-1
j_call: TRBJ2-7
clone_size: .
d_call: .
cdr3_aa: CASSLGWGVDEQYF
cdr3_nt: TGCGCCAGCAGCTTGGGTTGGGGAGTCGACGAGCAGTACTTC

v_call: TRBV10-1
j_call: TRBJ2-7
clone_size: .
d_call: .
cdr3_aa: CASRLREPYEQYF
cdr3_nt: TGCGCCAGCAGACTGCGGGAACCCTACGAGCAGTACTTC

v_call: TRBV28
j_call: TRBJ2-1
clone_size: .
d_call: .
cdr3_aa: CASRGIGNEQFF
cdr3_nt: TGTGCCAGTAGGGGGATCGGCAATGAGCAGTTCTTC

v_call: TRBV28
j_call: TRBJ2-6
clone_size: .
d_call: TRBD1
cdr3_aa: CASSLGDRGSGANVLTF
cdr3_nt: TGTGCCAGCAGTTTAGGGGACAGGGGGTCTGGGGCCAACGTCCTGACTTTC

v_call: TRBV13
j_call: TRBJ1-2
clone_size: few
d_call: .
cdr3_aa: CASTTSGSSVRYGYTF
cdr3_nt: TGTGCCAGCACCACCTCGGGGTCATCGGTCAGATATGGCTACACCTTC

v_call: TRBV28
j_call: TRBJ1-5
clone_size: .
d_call: TRBD1
cdr3_aa: CASSLWDTGGDQPQHF
cdr3_nt: TGTGCCAGCAGTTTATGGGACACAGGGGGCGATCAGCCCCAGCATTTT

v_call: TRBV6-1
j_call: TRBJ1-1
clone_size: .
d_call: .
cdr3_aa: CASSGLNTEAFF
cdr3_nt: TGTGCCAGCAGCGGGTTGAACACTGAAGCTTTCTTT

v_call: TRBV2
j_call: TRBJ2-1
clone_size: .
d_call: TRBD2
cdr3_aa: CASSVGTNNEQFF
cdr3_nt: TGTGCCAGCAGTGTCGGGACTAACAATGAGCAGTTCTTC

v_call: TRBV6-5
j_call: TRBJ1-4
clone_size: .
d_call: .
cdr3_aa: CASSYSSRVTNEKLFF
cdr3_nt: TGTGCCAGCAGTTACTCGAGTCGGGTAACTAATGAAAAACTGTTTTTT

v_call: TRBV28
j_call: TRBJ2-7
clone_size: .
d_call: .
cdr3_aa: CASSLSGNPYEQYF
cdr3_nt: TGTGCCAGCAGTTTATCGGGGAATCCCTACGAGCAGTACTTC

v_call: TRBV6-1
j_call: TRBJ2-3
clone_size: .
d_call: .
cdr3_aa: CASSEGAGWGTDTQYF
cdr3_nt: TGTGCCAGCAGTGAAGGAGCAGGCTGGGGCACAGATACGCAGTATTTT

v_call: TRBV27
j_call: TRBJ2-7
clone_size: .
d_call: TRBD1
cdr3_aa: CASSLQSGTGYEQYF
cdr3_nt: TGTGCCAGCAGTTTACAATCCGGGACAGGCTACGAGCAGTACTTC

v_call: TRBV4-1
j_call: TRBJ1-5
clone_size: few
d_call: .
cdr3_aa: CASSQDRTVGSPQHF
cdr3_nt: TGCGCCAGCAGCCAAGATAGGACAGTGGGGTCGCCCCAGCATTTT

v_call: TRBV5-1
j_call: TRBJ2-1
clone_size: once
d_call: TRBD2
cdr3_aa: CASSLAQRGGVLLGEQFF
cdr3_nt: TGCGCCAGCAGCTTGGCCCAGCGGGGGGGCGTTCTTTTAGGTGAGCAGTTCTTC

v_call: TRBV27
j_call: TRBJ2-7
clone_size: .
d_call: .
cdr3_aa: CASQARGLPDGRYEQYF
cdr3_nt: TGTGCCAGCCAGGCCAGGGGCCTGCCGGACGGACGATACGAGCAGTACTTC

v_call: TRBV27
j_call: TRBJ2-1
clone_size: .
d_call: TRBD2
cdr3_aa: CASSPPRGGPGSYNEQFF
cdr3_nt: TGTGCCAGCAGTCCCCCGCGGGGGGGCCCCGGGTCCTACAATGAGCAGTTCTTC

v_call: TRBV30
j_call: TRBJ1-6
clone_size: .
d_call: .
cdr3_aa: CAWSTASDSPLHF
cdr3_nt: TGTGCCTGGTCGACAGCCTCAGATTCACCCCTCCACTTT

v_call: TRBV6-1
j_call: TRBJ2-3
clone_size: .
d_call: .
cdr3_aa: CASSELGGPKSDTQYF
cdr3_nt: TGTGCCAGCAGTGAACTGGGGGGGCCGAAATCAGATACGCAGTATTTT

v_call: TRBV18
j_call: TRBJ1-2
clone_size: .
d_call: .
cdr3_aa: CASSPQVTDHYGYTF
cdr3_nt: TGTGCCAGCTCACCACAGGTGACAGACCACTATGGCTACACCTTC

v_call: TRBV18
j_call: TRBJ1-1
clone_size: .
d_call: TRBD1
cdr3_aa: CASSPTTGGETEAFF
cdr3_nt: TGTGCCAGCTCACCAACGACAGGGGGCGAGACTGAAGCTTTCTTT

v_call: TRBV7-2
j_call: TRBJ2-2
clone_size: .
d_call: .
cdr3_aa: CASGQVRGELFF
cdr3_nt: TGTGCCAGCGGCCAGGTCCGCGGGGAGCTGTTTTTT

v_call: TRBV29-1
j_call: TRBJ2-3
clone_size: .
d_call: .
cdr3_aa: CSVAVYTDTQYF
cdr3_nt: TGCAGCGTTGCCGTATACACAGATACGCAGTATTTT

v_call: TRBV6-6
j_call: TRBJ2-1
clone_size: .
d_call: .
cdr3_aa: CASSQGTLYNEQFF
cdr3_nt: TGTGCCAGCAGTCAGGGTACCCTCTACAATGAGCAGTTCTTC

v_call: TRBV2
j_call: TRBJ2-7
clone_size: .
d_call: TRBD2
cdr3_aa: CASRPGLAGYEQYF
cdr3_nt: TGTGCCAGCAGGCCGGGACTAGCGGGGTACGAGCAGTACTTC

v_call: TRBV6-4
j_call: TRBJ2-1
clone_size: .
d_call: TRBD1
cdr3_aa: CASSLGTGEYNEQFF
cdr3_nt: TGTGCCAGCAGTTTAGGGACAGGGGAGTACAATGAGCAGTTCTTC

v_call: TRBV2
j_call: TRBJ1-2
clone_size: .
d_call: .
cdr3_aa: CASSDSAGDYGYSF
cdr3_nt: TGTGCCAGCAGTGATTCGGCAGGGGACTATGGCTACTCCTTC

v_call: TRBV18
j_call: TRBJ1-5
clone_size: .
d_call: TRBD1
cdr3_aa: CASSEQGGQPQHF
cdr3_nt: TGTGCCAGCTCGGAACAGGGGGGCCAGCCCCAGCATTTT